This entry lists 8 T cell receptor beta chains sequenced from one sample in a study of blood T cell repertoires in COVID-19. Sequencing used immunoSEQ multiplex PCR; TCRdb keeps in-frame clones, though not all of them. The sample holds roughly 140,000 clones, 88% seen once. The sequenced sample consisted of peripheral blood. The receptors come from a man between 65 and 85 years old with acute or convalescent COVID-19.

The rearrangement joins TRBV6-1 to TRBJ1-1; 8 bases map to TRBD1. Unmatched junction bases numbered 8, after V lost 5 bases and J lost 0 bases. Per the germline V gene, CDR1 is MNHNS and CDR2 is SASEGT. This CDR3 region has 16 residues. The CDR3 here is CASSKVGTGMNTEAFF. For the CDR3, the DNA is TGTGCCAGCAGTAAAGTTGGGACAGGTATGAACACTGAAGCTTTCTTT.

This clone occurred once. The chain couples TRBV19 to TRBJ2-6; D is perhaps TRBD1 (5 bases). Germline V gene data show CDR1 as LNHDA and CDR2 as SQIVND (reference sequence). The CDR3 is 16 residues long. Trimming left V 7 bases short and J 8 bases short, with 21 bases between. CDR3 bases: TGTGCCAGTAATGGGCAGGGTGGATATGTAACCAACGTCCTGACTTTC. Its translation: CASNGQGGYVTNVLTF. The complete variable domain, with remaining parts taken from reference TRBV19 and TRBJ2-6, reads DGGITQSPKYLFRKEGQNVTLSCEQNLNHDAMYWYRQDPGQGLRLIYYSQIVNDFQKGDIAEGYSVSREKKESFPLTVTSAQKNPTAFYLCASNGQGGYVTNVLTFGAGSRLTVL.

The chain carries TRBV6-5 and TRBJ1-2; the D gene is possibly TRBD1 (5 bases). The germline V and J ends were trimmed by 5 bases and 8 bases, with 18 bases remaining between them. The CDR3 consists of 14 residues. The germline V gene encodes CDR1 MNHEY and CDR2 SVGAGI. DNA for the CDR3: TGTGCCAGCAGTAGTCGCCAGGGAACTAACGGCTACACCTTC. Encoded protein: CASSSRQGTNGYTF.

The chain is built from TRBV20-1 and TRBJ1-1; D possibly corresponds to TRBD1 (6 bases). V shed 5 bases and J shed 11 bases, with 15 bases lying between them. The CDR3 contains 11 residues. The germline CDR1 and CDR2 sequences are DFQATT and SNEGSKA (reference sequence). CDR3 loop: CSAFRRDTAFF. The CDR3 nucleotides read TGCAGTGCTTTTCGCCGGGACACGGCTTTCTTT.

This chain links TRBV10-1 with TRBJ1-1; 7 nucleotides match TRBD1. The CDR3 sequence is 14 residues long. With 0 bases clipped from V and 6 bases from J, the junction kept 4 bases outside the gene matches. The germline CDR1 and CDR2 sequences are WNHNN and SYGVQD (reference sequence). The CDR3: CASSESYRGAEAFF. CDR3 bases: TGCGCCAGCAGTGAGTCATACAGGGGCGCTGAAGCTTTCTTT.

This rearrangement joins TRBV5-1 to TRBJ2-7, with a possible D match to TRBD1 (6 bases). CDR1 is SGHRS, CDR2 YFSETQ, per germline. This CDR3 region has 16 residues. V dropped 4 bases and J dropped 2 bases, with 19 bases sitting between them. The CDR3, as DNA: TGCGCCAGCAGCCCGGACAGCTTAAGAGCACCCTACGAGCAGTACTTC. It specifies CASSPDSLRAPYEQYF.

This chain connects TRBV18 to TRBJ2-2; unclear D gene. CDR3 size: 14 residues. CDR1 KGHSH and CDR2 LQKENI come from the germline V gene. With 2 bases removed from V and 3 bases from J, the gap between germline ends came to 7 bases. As DNA, the CDR3 is TGTGCCAGCTCACCAGCAGCGTACACCGGGGAGCTGTTTTTT. This encodes CASSPAAYTGELFF.

This rearrangement joins TRBV9 to TRBJ2-1; 9 bases align to TRBD2. This CDR3 has 17 residues. CDR1 and CDR2 (germline): SGDLS, YYNGEE. J was trimmed by 0 bases and V by 4 bases; bases with no gene match: 8. CDR3 nucleotides: TGTGCCAGCAGCCCCCATAGCGGGAGCAGCTCCTACAATGAGCAGTTCTTC. Its protein product is CASSPHSGSSSYNEQFF.